This record looks at one TCR beta chain sequence and its context. Germline assignment: CDR1 MDHEN and CDR2 SYDVKM. The length of the CDR3 is 17 residues. V lost 7 bases and J lost 1; bases outside the gene matches: 11. The donors were part of the validation cohort, which consisted of about 130 subjects and was separate from the first cohort of under 750 subjects. The sample comes from a study of cytomegalovirus exposure and HLA in healthy donors. The table came from immunoSEQ multiplex PCR; TCRdb's copy has only in-frame clones and leaves some out. In the table there are approximately 70,000 clones, roughly 93% of which are singletons.

The chain carries TRBV28 and TRBJ2-3; 10 positions agree with TRBD2. The TCR was taken from a woman between 18 and 29 years old in good health and CMV-seropositive. Sequencing used PBMCs. In DNA form, the CDR3 reads TGTGCCAGCAATGAAGCGGGAGGGCTCCGTCGCACAGATACGCAGTATTTT. This gives the protein CASNEAGGLRRTDTQYF.